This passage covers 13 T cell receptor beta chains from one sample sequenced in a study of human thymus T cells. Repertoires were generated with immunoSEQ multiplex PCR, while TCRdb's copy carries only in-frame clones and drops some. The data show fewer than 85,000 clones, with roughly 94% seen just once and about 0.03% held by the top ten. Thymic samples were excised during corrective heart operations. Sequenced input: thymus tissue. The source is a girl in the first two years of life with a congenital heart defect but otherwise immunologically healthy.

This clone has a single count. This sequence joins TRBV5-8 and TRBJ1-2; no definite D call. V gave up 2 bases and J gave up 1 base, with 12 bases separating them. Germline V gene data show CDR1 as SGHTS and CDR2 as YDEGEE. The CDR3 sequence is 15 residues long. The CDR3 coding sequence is TGTGCCAGCAGCTTCCGGGAAGGCAATAACTATGGCTACACCTTC. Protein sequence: CASSFREGNNYGYTF.

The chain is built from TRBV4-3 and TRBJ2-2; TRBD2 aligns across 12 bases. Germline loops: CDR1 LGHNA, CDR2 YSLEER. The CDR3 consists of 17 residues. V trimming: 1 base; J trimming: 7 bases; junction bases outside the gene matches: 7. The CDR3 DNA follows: TGCGCCAGCAGCCAAGCAGCTAGCGGGAGGGCTGTCGGGGAGCTGTTTTTT. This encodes CASSQAASGRAVGELFF.

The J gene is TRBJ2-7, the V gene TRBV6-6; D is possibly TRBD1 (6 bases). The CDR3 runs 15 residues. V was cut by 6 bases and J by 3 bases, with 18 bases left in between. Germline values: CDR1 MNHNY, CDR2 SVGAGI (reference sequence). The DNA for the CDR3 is TGTGCCAGCAGCCAGGGGAGAAATAGGGACTACGAGCAGTACTTC. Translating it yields CASSQGRNRDYEQYF.

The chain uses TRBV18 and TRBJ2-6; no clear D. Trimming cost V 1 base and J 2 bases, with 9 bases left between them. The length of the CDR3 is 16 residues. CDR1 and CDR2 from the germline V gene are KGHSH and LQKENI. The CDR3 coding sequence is TGTGCCAGCTCACCACAGGTCCGGACTGGGGCCAACGTCCTGACTTTC. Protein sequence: CASSPQVRTGANVLTF.

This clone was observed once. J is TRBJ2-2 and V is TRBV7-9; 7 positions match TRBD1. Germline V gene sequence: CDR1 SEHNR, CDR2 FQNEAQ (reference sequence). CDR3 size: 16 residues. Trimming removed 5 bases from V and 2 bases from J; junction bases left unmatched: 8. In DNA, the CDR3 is TGTGCCAGCAGCCCCCTAGGACAGGTTAACACCGGGGAGCTGTTTTTT. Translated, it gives CASSPLGQVNTGELFF.

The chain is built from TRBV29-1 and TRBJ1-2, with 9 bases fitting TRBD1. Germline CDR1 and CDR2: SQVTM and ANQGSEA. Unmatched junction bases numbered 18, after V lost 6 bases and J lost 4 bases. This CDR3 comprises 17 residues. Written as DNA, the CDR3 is TGCAGCGTCCACCGTATTTCCACAGGGGGCTTTTTCTATGGCTACACCTTC. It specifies CSVHRISTGGFFYGYTF.

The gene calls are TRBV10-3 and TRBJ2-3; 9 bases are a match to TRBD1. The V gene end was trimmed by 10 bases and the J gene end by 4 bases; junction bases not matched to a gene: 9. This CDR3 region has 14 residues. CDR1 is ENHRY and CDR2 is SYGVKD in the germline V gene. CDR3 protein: CATRDRERSDTQYF. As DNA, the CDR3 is TGTGCCACCCGGGACAGGGAGAGGTCAGATACGCAGTATTTT.

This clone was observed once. The CDR3 is CASRPGASHIQYF. CDR3 coding DNA: TGTGCCAGCAGACCCGGGGCTTCTCACATTCAGTACTTC. This chain uses TRBV28 with TRBJ2-4; D may correspond to TRBD1 or TRBD2 (5 bases each). CDR1 is MDHEN and CDR2 is SYDVKM in the germline V gene. Deletions cut 6 bases from V and 8 bases from J, with 14 bases between. The CDR3 has 13 amino acids.

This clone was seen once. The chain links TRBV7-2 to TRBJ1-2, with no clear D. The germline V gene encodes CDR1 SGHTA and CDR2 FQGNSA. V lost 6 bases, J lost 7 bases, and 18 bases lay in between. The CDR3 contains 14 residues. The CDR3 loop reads CASSSHTNTGGYTF. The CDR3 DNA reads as TGTGCCAGCAGTTCCCATACTAACACGGGTGGCTACACCTTC.

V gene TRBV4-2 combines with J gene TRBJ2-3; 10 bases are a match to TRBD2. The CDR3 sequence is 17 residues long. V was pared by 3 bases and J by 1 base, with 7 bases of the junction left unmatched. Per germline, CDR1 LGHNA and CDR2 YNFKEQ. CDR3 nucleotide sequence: TGTGCCAGCAGCCACAGCCCGACTAGCGGGTGCACAGATACGCAGTATTTT. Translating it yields CASSHSPTSGCTDTQYF.

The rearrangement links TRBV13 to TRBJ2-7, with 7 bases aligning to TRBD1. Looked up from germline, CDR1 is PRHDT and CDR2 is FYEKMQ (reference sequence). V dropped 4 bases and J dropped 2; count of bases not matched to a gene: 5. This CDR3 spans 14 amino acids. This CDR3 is CASSYTGTAYEQYF. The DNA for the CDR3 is TGTGCCAGCAGCTATACTGGGACAGCCTACGAGCAGTACTTC.

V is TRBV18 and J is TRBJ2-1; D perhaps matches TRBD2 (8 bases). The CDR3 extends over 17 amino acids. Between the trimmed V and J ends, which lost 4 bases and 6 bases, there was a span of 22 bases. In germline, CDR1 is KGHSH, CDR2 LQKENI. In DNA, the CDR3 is TGTGCCAGCTCACAGGGGGCAGCGGGAGCAACCCCCAATGAGCAGTTCTTC. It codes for CASSQGAAGATPNEQFF. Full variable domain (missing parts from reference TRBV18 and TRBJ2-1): NAGVMQNPRHLVRRRGQEARLRCSPMKGHSHVYWYRQLPEEGLKFMVYLQKENIIDESGMPKERFSAEFPKEGPSILRIQQVVRGDSAAYFCASSQGAAGATPNEQFFGPGTRLTVL.

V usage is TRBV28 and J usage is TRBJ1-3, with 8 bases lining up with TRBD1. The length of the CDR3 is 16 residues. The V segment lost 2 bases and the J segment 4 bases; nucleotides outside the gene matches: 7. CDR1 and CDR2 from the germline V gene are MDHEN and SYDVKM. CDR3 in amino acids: CASSLGTRGRGNTIYF. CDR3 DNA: TGTGCCAGCAGTTTAGGTACCAGGGGGCGAGGAAACACCATATATTTT.